Each of the 24 T cell receptor beta chains below was sequenced from the same sample in a study of Graves' ophthalmopathy and Graves' hyperthyroidism. RNA transcripts yielded amplified TCR beta CDR3 regions. HTBI primers were employed in first-round RT-PCR, then a second-round multiplex PCR followed. MiXCR, run by TCRdb on the multiplex PCR reads, gives a single entry per CDR3 protein. Of about 620,000 distinct CDR3 sequences in the sample, approximately 22% were seen once. Sample: peripheral blood. These receptors originate from a woman younger than 35 with stable Graves' hyperthyroidism. Some clones in this sample may be carry-over from other donors' samples.

The chain uses TRBV11-2 and TRBJ2-5; weak D call: TRBD2 (6 bases). Germline values: CDR1 SGHAT, CDR2 FQNNGV. CDR3 length: 15 amino acids. The V end lost 4 bases, the J end lost 5 bases, and 17 bases lay between the germline ends. The DNA of the CDR3 is TGTGCCAGCAGCTCCCCCGGGCGGGGCGTCGAGACCCAGTACTTC. This gives the protein CASSSPGRGVETQYF.

Many counts were recorded for this clonotype. This sequence joins TRBV11-2 and TRBJ2-7; 8 bases are shared with TRBD2. Germline V gene sequence: CDR1 SGHAT, CDR2 FQNNGV. This CDR3 contains 14 residues. Trimming took 1 base from V and 7 from J; bases not matched to a gene: 6. In DNA, the CDR3 is TGTGCCAGCAGCTTAGTCTTAGCGGGGCTTGAGCAGTACTTC. It is translated as CASSLVLAGLEQYF.

This clonotype was recorded many times. The CDR3 loop is CASSPLVRGYGYTF. CDR3 nucleotides: TGTGCCAGCAGTCCACTGGTACGGGGCTATGGCTACACCTTC. The V and J genes are TRBV6-1 and TRBJ1-2; D not resolved. The CDR3 covers 14 residues. Germline values: CDR1 MNHNS, CDR2 SASEGT. V was clipped by 5 bases and J by 4 bases, with 14 bases between them.

This clonotype was detected many times. The gene calls are TRBV6-2 or TRBV6-3 and TRBJ2-2; 8 nucleotides line up with TRBD2. The V segment lost 8 bases and the J segment 1 base; nucleotides outside the gene matches: 12. In germline, CDR1 is MNHEY, CDR2 SVGEGT. CDR3 length: 17 residues. CDR3 in amino acids: CASVRASGYLNTGELFF. The CDR3 bases are TGTGCCAGCGTTCGGGCTAGCGGGTATCTGAACACCGGGGAGCTGTTTTTT.

This clonotype was recorded at least ten times. This chain uses TRBV10-3 with TRBJ2-5; perhaps TRBD2 as D (5 bases). Germline-derived CDR1 and CDR2 are ENHRY and SYGVKD. The CDR3 spans 13 residues. V lost 8 bases and J 1 base, leaving 11 bases between the germline ends. The CDR3 nucleotides read TGTGCCATCGGTCTAGCTCTCCAAGAGACCCAGTACTTC. It is translated as CAIGLALQETQYF.

DNA for the CDR3: TGTGCCAGCAGCAAACCACGGAGAGAGACCCAGTACTTC. This encodes CASSKPRRETQYF. The chain has TRBV28 and TRBJ2-5, with unresolved D. The CDR3 extends over 13 amino acids. The germline V gene encodes CDR1 MDHEN and CDR2 SYDVKM. V gave up 6 bases and J gave up 4 bases, with 12 bases separating them.

This clonotype was counted at least ten times. The chain's CDR3 is CASSRQGYYGYTF. CDR3 nucleotides: TGTGCCAGCAGTCGGCAGGGGTATTATGGCTACACCTTC. V usage is TRBV6-5 and J usage is TRBJ1-2, with a weak D call TRBD1 (6 bases). V was clipped by 5 bases and J by 5 bases, with 12 bases between them. This CDR3 comprises 13 residues. Germline V gives CDR1 MNHEY, CDR2 SVGAGI.

This clonotype came up many times. This chain uses TRBV20-1 with TRBJ2-5, with 8 bases aligning to TRBD1. Germline CDR1 reads DFQATT; CDR2 reads SNEGSKA (reference sequence). V lost 6 bases and J lost 2; bases outside the gene matches: 17. This CDR3 is 17 amino acids long. In DNA form, the CDR3 reads TGCAGTGCGGAGGGACAGGAGACAACCCGACGTCAAGAGACCCAGTACTTC. Its translation is CSAEGQETTRRQETQYF.

This clonotype was picked up many times. The CDR3, as DNA: TGTGCCAGCAGTGAAATACCTGACTATGGCTACACCTTC. It translates to CASSEIPDYGYTF. This chain joins TRBV6-1 and TRBJ1-2, with D unclear. V was cut by 2 bases and J by 3 bases, with 7 bases left in between. The CDR3 has 13 amino acids. Germline loops: CDR1 MNHNS, CDR2 SASEGT.

The chain links TRBV30 to TRBJ1-2; TRBD1 agrees at 11 bases. There are 16 residues in the CDR3. The ends lost 2 bases at V and 4 bases at J; junction bases unmatched: 9. Germline loops: CDR1 GTSNPN, CDR2 SVGIG (reference sequence). The CDR3 DNA reads TGTGCCTGGAGTCCACAAGGGGACAGGGGGGGCTATGGCTACACCTTC. Encoded protein: CAWSPQGDRGGYGYTF.

This clonotype was found many times. The chain is built from TRBV7-9 and TRBJ1-5; a weak D match, TRBD1 (5 bases). V was trimmed by 10 bases and J by 1 base, leaving 8 bases between them. CDR3 length: 12 residues. Per the germline V gene, CDR1 is SEHNR and CDR2 is FQNEAQ (reference sequence). As DNA, the CDR3 is TGTGCCATCCAGGGAAGCAATCAGCCCCAGCATTTT. Protein product: CAIQGSNQPQHF.

This clonotype was recorded at least ten times. The chain carries TRBV5-1 and TRBJ1-6, with TRBD1 as a possible D gene (6 bases). Germline CDR1 is SGHRS and CDR2 is YFSETQ. This CDR3 contains 17 residues. The V and J ends lost 3 bases and 7 bases respectively, with 20 bases between them. CDR3 bases: TGCGCCAGCAGCTGGAGTTTGGAACCGGGGGCGAATTCACCCCTCCACTTT. Protein product: CASSWSLEPGANSPLHF.

V is TRBV4-1 and J is TRBJ1-5, with D maybe TRBD1 (5 bases). Germline CDR1 and CDR2: MGHRA and YSYEKL. Trimming pared 5 bases from V and 6 bases from J, leaving 14 bases between. This CDR3 spans 14 amino acids. CDR3 DNA sequence: TGCGCCAGCAGCAATAAAACGGGGCTTCAGCCCCAGCATTTT. Protein: CASSNKTGLQPQHF.

This clonotype was observed many times. V usage is TRBV6-5 and J usage is TRBJ1-1, with a possible D match to TRBD1 (6 bases). Germline V gene data show CDR1 as MNHEY and CDR2 as SVGAGI. The V gene lost 2 bases and the J gene lost 1 base, with 8 bases spanning the gap. The CDR3 runs 14 residues. The DNA for the CDR3 is TGTGCCAGCAGTTACGGGACACCGAACACTGAAGCTTTCTTT. As protein: CASSYGTPNTEAFF.

This clonotype occurred many times. The chain uses TRBV12-3 or TRBV12-4 and TRBJ2-7; possibly TRBD1 or TRBD2 for D (6 bases each). There are 14 residues in the CDR3. V was cut by 6 bases and J by 2 bases, with 14 bases left in between. The CDR3 region is CASSTGGRTYEQYF. DNA of the CDR3: TGTGCCAGCAGCACCGGGGGCCGGACCTACGAGCAGTACTTC.

This clonotype was seen at least ten times. V usage is TRBV9 and J usage is TRBJ2-5; D is possibly TRBD2 (5 bases). Germline CDR1 reads SGDLS; CDR2 reads YYNGEE. The V end lost 0 bases, the J end lost 7 bases, and 13 bases lay between the germline ends. The CDR3 contains 14 residues. In nucleotides, the CDR3 is TGTGCCAGCAGCGTAGAGGAGGCGATCGGGACCCAGTACTTC. Translation gives CASSVEEAIGTQYF.

This clonotype was seen at least ten times. The V and J genes are TRBV12-3 or TRBV12-4 and TRBJ1-2; D might be TRBD1 (5 bases). V was shortened by 5 bases and J by 4 bases, with 26 bases between the two germline ends. This CDR3 has 18 residues. The CDR3 spells CASSIGLIGTTGSYGYTF. CDR3 nucleotide sequence: TGTGCCAGCAGTATCGGGCTTATAGGGACGACCGGGTCCTATGGCTACACCTTC.

In its sample, this clonotype was seen many times. This rearrangement joins TRBV6-2 or TRBV6-3 to TRBJ1-1; D is ambiguous. Germline values: CDR1 MNHEY, CDR2 SVGEGT. Trimming cost V 4 bases and J 1 base, with 13 bases left between them. The CDR3 runs 15 residues. The chain's CDR3 is CASSSRSVGNTEAFF. As DNA, the CDR3 is TGTGCCAGCAGTTCCCGGTCCGTTGGGAACACTGAAGCTTTCTTT.

This chain links TRBV5-1 with TRBJ2-5; TRBD1 aligns across 9 bases. With V trimmed by 4 bases and J by 5 bases, 3 bases remained unmatched. The germline V gene encodes CDR1 SGHRS and CDR2 YFSETQ. The CDR3 length is 13 residues. The CDR3 nucleotides read TGCGCCAGCAGCGGACAGGGGTTCGAGACCCAGTACTTC. It codes for CASSGQGFETQYF.

Concerning this clonotype: This may stem from a read error, because a much larger clone lies one nucleotide away. V gene TRBV14 combines with J gene TRBJ2-2; 7 bases are shared with TRBD2. Germline loops: CDR1 SGHDN, CDR2 FVKESK. The CDR3 runs to 16 residues. The CDR3 protein is CASSRGRELDTGELCF. As DNA, the CDR3 is TGTGCCAGCAGCCGTGGGCGGGAGCTTGACACCGGGGAGCTGTGTTTT.

The table lists this clonotype with a few counts. This chain joins TRBV2 and TRBJ2-2; TRBD1 matches 8 bases. The V segment lost 8 bases and the J segment 1 base; nucleotides outside the gene matches: 6. The CDR3 is 15 residues long. Germline lookup yields CDR1 SNHLY and CDR2 FYNNEI. CDR3 in amino acids: CASRRDRQNTGELFF. CDR3 sequence (DNA): TGTGCCAGCCGCCGGGACAGGCAGAACACCGGGGAGCTGTTTTTT.

On this clonotype itself: A much bigger clone sits one base away, suggesting this may be a read error. The gene calls are TRBV20-1 and TRBJ2-7; TRBD1 agrees at 8 bases. CDR1 DFQATT and CDR2 SNEGSKA come from the germline V gene (reference sequence). The ends lost 1 base at V and 0 bases at J; junction bases unmatched: 2. The CDR3 is 14 residues long. The CDR3 spells CSARGGQVSYEQYF. In nucleotides, the CDR3 is TGCAGTGCTAGAGGGGGACAGGTCTCCTACGAGCAGTACTTC.

Worth noting for this clonotype: The junction does not match germline at one end; this may be a read error. The rearrangement uses TRBV12-3 or TRBV12-4 and TRBJ1-5, with 7 positions matching TRBD1. The CDR3 covers 16 residues. CDR3: CTSSLRTGKGNQPQHF. The CDR3 bases are TGTACCAGCAGTTTAAGGACAGGAAAAGGCAATCAGCCCCAGCATTTT.

This clonotype was counted at least ten times. This chain joins TRBV3-1 and TRBJ1-6; maybe TRBD1 (5 bases). Trimming shortened V by 1 base and J by 7 bases, and 11 bases separated the two germline ends. The CDR3 is made up of 15 amino acids. CDR1 is LGHDT, CDR2 YNNKEL, per germline (reference sequence). CDR3 in DNA: TGTGCCAGCAGCCAAGTCGGGACTGTGAATTCACCCCTCCACTTT. It translates to CASSQVGTVNSPLHF.